This T cell receptor (beta chain) was captured by sequencing in a study of cytomegalovirus exposure and HLA in healthy donors. Study details: Per a later analysis, the 666 first-cohort and some 130 validation repertoires shared one platform. Study results and limitations: Cytomegalovirus association was listed for about 170 TCR beta chains.

Regarding this clone: Its target is not known.

The protocol was immunoSEQ multiplex PCR, while the TCRdb copy is restricted to in-frame clones and leaves out a portion. The sample lists over 150,000 clones, about 86% occurring once. It was the approximately 120-subject validation cohort, separate from the roughly 700-subject first cohort, to which the donors belonged. Trimming took off 1 base at V and 4 bases at J, with 16 bases between the two ends. CDR3 length equals 16 residues. Germline CDR1 and CDR2: SGHAT and FQNNGV. The receptor was isolated from a woman aged 18-29 years in good health and CMV-seronegative. The rearrangement uses TRBV11-2 and TRBJ1-2, with D tentatively TRBD1 (5 bases). Sample: PBMCs. CDR3 residues: CASSLGVRSGVYGYTF. CDR3 DNA sequence: TGTGCCAGCAGCTTAGGGGTGAGGTCGGGGGTCTATGGCTACACCTTC.